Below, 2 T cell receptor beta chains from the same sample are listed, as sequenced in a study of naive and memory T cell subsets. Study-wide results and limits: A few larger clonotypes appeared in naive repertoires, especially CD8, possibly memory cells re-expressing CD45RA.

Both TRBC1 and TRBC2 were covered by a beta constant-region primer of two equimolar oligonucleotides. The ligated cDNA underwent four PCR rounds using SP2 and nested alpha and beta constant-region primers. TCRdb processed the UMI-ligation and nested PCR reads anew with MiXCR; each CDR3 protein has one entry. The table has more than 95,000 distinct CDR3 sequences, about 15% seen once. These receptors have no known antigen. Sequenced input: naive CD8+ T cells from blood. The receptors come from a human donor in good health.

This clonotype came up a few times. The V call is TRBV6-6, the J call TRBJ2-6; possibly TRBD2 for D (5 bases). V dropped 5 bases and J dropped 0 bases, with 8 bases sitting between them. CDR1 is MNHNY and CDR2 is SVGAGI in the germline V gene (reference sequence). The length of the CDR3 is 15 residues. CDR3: CASSEEDSGANVLTF. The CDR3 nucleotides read TGTGCCAGCAGTGAGGAGGACTCTGGGGCCAACGTCCTGACTTTC.

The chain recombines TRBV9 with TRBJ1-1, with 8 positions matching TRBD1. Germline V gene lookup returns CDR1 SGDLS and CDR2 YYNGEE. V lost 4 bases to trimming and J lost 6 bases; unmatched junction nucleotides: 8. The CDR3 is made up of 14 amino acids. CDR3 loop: CASSLGSGGSEAFF. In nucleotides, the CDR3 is TGTGCCAGCAGCCTAGGTTCAGGGGGCTCTGAAGCTTTCTTT.